This T cell receptor beta chain emerged from a study of blood T cell repertoires in COVID-19. As originally analysed: How many nucleated cells were present was estimated from reference gene primer amplification. Libraries were prepared by immunoSEQ multiplex PCR; TCRdb keeps only in-frame clonotypes and omits some of them. V, J and clone size were drawn from that table, and D and trimming were deduced from the DNA. The data show around 88,000 clones, around 81% seen once. The source of this sequence is a man in his fifties who had recovered from COVID-19. The specimen sequenced was peripheral blood.

CDR3 in amino acids: CASSHSRLAGGFTDTQYF. DNA for the CDR3: TGCGCCAGCAGCCACTCCCGACTAGCGGGGGGTTTCACAGATACGCAGTATTTT. V is TRBV4-1 and J is TRBJ2-3; 13 nucleotides align to TRBD2. The CDR3 covers 18 residues. Unmatched junction bases numbered 8, after V lost 3 bases and J lost 2 bases. Germline CDR1 MGHRA, CDR2 YSYEKL.